One and the same sample provided the 24 T cell receptor beta chains below, sequenced in a study of cytomegalovirus exposure and HLA in healthy donors (dated by TCRdb to about 2017). Receptor amplification or capture employed the immunoSEQ multiplex PCR assay. What TCRdb holds here is the immuneACCESS table cut down to in-frame rearrangements. Part of the clones is not present; checked against another copy, under half of the missing clones reflect an unresolved V gene, and the others are unexplained. Recorded for this sample are approximately 150,000 clones; about 87% of them occurred a single time. 8.7% of the sample is held by the ten biggest clonotypes. The sequenced sample was PBMCs. The receptors stem from a man younger than 30 in good health and CMV-seropositive.

The gene calls are TRBV9 and TRBJ2-2; no clear D. Trimming shortened V by 4 bases and J by 1 base, and 2 bases separated the two germline ends. Germline values: CDR1 SGDLS, CDR2 YYNGEE. The CDR3 runs 12 residues. The CDR3 protein is CASSQNTGELFF. Here the CDR3 DNA reads TGTGCCAGCAGCCAGAACACCGGGGAGCTGTTTTTT.

The chain combines TRBV5-1 with TRBJ2-3; 8 bases are a match to TRBD1. Germline CDR1 SGHRS, CDR2 YFSETQ. After removal of 6 bases from V and 9 bases from J, the junction contained 12 bases not matched to a gene. CDR3 length: 14 amino acids. This CDR3 is CASKSYGDRITQYF. Written as DNA, the CDR3 is TGCGCCAGCAAATCGTACGGGGACAGGATAACGCAGTATTTT.

V gene TRBV13 combines with J gene TRBJ2-3, with 10 bases identical to TRBD2. The CDR3 has 14 amino acids. Per germline, CDR1 PRHDT and CDR2 FYEKMQ (reference sequence). V dropped 5 bases and J dropped 3; count of bases not matched to a gene: 2. CDR3 bases: TGTGCCAGCAGCGGGACTAGCGTTACAGATACGCAGTATTTT. It encodes CASSGTSVTDTQYF.

The chain links TRBV2 to TRBJ1-1, with 10 bases lining up with TRBD1. The CDR3 is 14 residues long. Losses at the gene ends were 6 bases for V and 6 bases for J; bases not matched to a gene: 7. Germline CDR1 reads SNHLY; CDR2 reads FYNNEI. In nucleotides, the CDR3 is TGTGCCAGCAGGGACAGGGGGATCGTCGCTGAAGCTTTCTTT. This sequence encodes CASRDRGIVAEAFF.

There are a few counts of this clone. The gene calls are TRBV2 and TRBJ2-4, with unresolved D. The CDR3 is 15 residues long. Germline loops: CDR1 SNHLY, CDR2 FYNNEI. With 7 bases removed from V and 0 bases from J, the gap between germline ends came to 13 bases. Here the CDR3 reads CASNLRFLAKNIQYF. DNA for the CDR3: TGTGCCAGCAATCTCAGGTTTCTAGCCAAAAACATTCAGTACTTC.

This clone appeared a single time. V is TRBV6-5 and J is TRBJ1-6, with 7 bases aligning to TRBD1. CDR3 length: 14 amino acids. Per the germline V gene, CDR1 is MNHEY and CDR2 is SVGAGI. V gave up 7 bases and J gave up 8 bases; unmatched junction bases: 8. The CDR3 here is CASNVGGGDSPLHF. The CDR3 nucleotides read TGTGCCAGCAACGTAGGGGGCGGGGATTCACCCCTCCACTTT.

This clone was seen a single time. The chain joins TRBV4-1 to TRBJ2-5, with D hard to call. Germline V gives CDR1 MGHRA, CDR2 YSYEKL. The CDR3 spans 13 residues. The germline V and J ends were trimmed by 2 bases and 3 bases, with 7 bases remaining between them. The DNA for the CDR3 is TGCGCCAGCAGCCAACTAATCAAAGAGACCCAGTACTTC. Translating it yields CASSQLIKETQYF.

This clone was detected once. The chain has TRBV18 and TRBJ2-5; perhaps TRBD2 as D (6 bases). CDR1 and CDR2 from the germline V gene are KGHSH and LQKENI. Trimming removed 3 bases at V and 1 base at J, with 9 bases between. The CDR3 sequence is 14 residues long. CDR3 protein: CASSPGGAQETQYF. CDR3 coding DNA: TGTGCCAGCTCACCGGGGGGAGCCCAAGAGACCCAGTACTTC.

The chain is built from TRBV7-9 and TRBJ1-4; D is possibly TRBD1 (5 bases). Trimming removed 1 base from V and 0 bases from J, with 9 bases in between. Germline V gene lookup returns CDR1 SEHNR and CDR2 FQNEAQ (reference sequence). The CDR3 sequence is 16 residues long. The CDR3 DNA sequence: TGTGCCAGCAGCTTAGATTGGGGCGCAACTAATGAAAAACTGTTTTTT. This sequence encodes CASSLDWGATNEKLFF.

As DNA, the CDR3 is TGTGCCAGCAGCGTGCACAGGGGTGAGCAGTTCTTC. Translating it yields CASSVHRGEQFF. The V call is TRBV9, the J call TRBJ2-1; 7 bases align to TRBD1. The CDR3 runs to 12 residues. Germline CDR1 is SGDLS and CDR2 is YYNGEE. The trim removed 2 bases at V and 9 bases at J, leaving 2 bases unmatched.

The V gene is TRBV30, the J gene TRBJ2-7; D may be TRBD1 (5 bases). From germline, CDR1 is GTSNPN and CDR2 SVGIG (reference sequence). The CDR3 runs 13 residues. The V end lost 1 base, the J end lost 0 bases, and 7 bases lay between the germline ends. CDR3 protein: CAWSDRSSYEQYF. CDR3 nucleotide sequence: TGTGCCTGGAGTGACAGGAGCTCCTACGAGCAGTACTTC.

The CDR3 protein is CASSRGRENSNEQFF. The CDR3 DNA reads TGTGCCAGCAGCCGCGGGAGGGAGAACTCCAATGAGCAGTTCTTC. V and J are TRBV7-3 and TRBJ2-1; TRBD2 aligns across 9 bases. CDR1 and CDR2 from the germline V gene are SGHTA and FQGTGA. Trimming removed 5 bases from V and 6 bases from J; junction bases left unmatched: 8. There are 15 residues in the CDR3.

The chain employs TRBV6-6 and TRBJ2-7, with TRBD2 identical over 11 bases. After removal of 2 bases from V and 5 bases from J, the junction contained 8 bases not matched to a gene. The CDR3 consists of 16 residues. Per germline, CDR1 MNHNY and CDR2 SVGAGI (reference sequence). The CDR3 here is CASSYVAGGRLDEQYF. For the CDR3, the DNA is TGTGCCAGCAGTTACGTAGCGGGAGGGAGGCTCGACGAGCAGTACTTC.

This chain links TRBV7-8 with TRBJ2-5, with D tentatively TRBD2 (5 bases). Germline V CDR1 and CDR2: SGHVS, FQNEAQ. V was trimmed by 4 bases and J by 2 bases, leaving 11 bases between them. This CDR3 has 14 residues. CDR3 DNA: TGTGCCAGCAGCTCAAGGACGGGGCAAGAGACCCAGTACTTC. This gives the protein CASSSRTGQETQYF.

The chain links TRBV6-5 to TRBJ2-7; D is unclear. The germline CDR1 and CDR2 sequences are MNHEY and SVGAGI. Deletions cut 0 bases from V and 3 bases from J, with 6 bases between. The CDR3 covers 13 residues. The CDR3 reads CASSYSGSYEQYF. The CDR3 nucleotides are TGTGCCAGCAGTTACTCTGGCAGCTACGAGCAGTACTTC.

The chain combines TRBV30 with TRBJ2-5; TRBD1 matches at 8 bases. J lost 1 base, V lost 1 base, and 2 bases had no gene match. CDR3 size: 14 residues. Germline loops: CDR1 GTSNPN, CDR2 SVGIG (reference sequence). In DNA form, the CDR3 reads TGTGCCTGGAGTGCCACAGGGGGCCAAGAGACCCAGTACTTC. Translation gives CAWSATGGQETQYF.

This clone was found once. This chain connects TRBV19 to TRBJ1-5, with D possibly TRBD1 on 6 matching bases. The V gene's germline CDR1 is LNHDA and CDR2 SQIVND (reference sequence). This CDR3 comprises 16 residues. With 3 bases removed from V and 5 bases from J, the gap between germline ends came to 17 bases. The CDR3 DNA follows: TGTGCCAGTAGTATGGGCAGGGGTCGGGGACATCAGCCCCAGCATTTT. This sequence encodes CASSMGRGRGHQPQHF.

This chain uses TRBV2 with TRBJ1-5; D perhaps matches TRBD1 (6 bases). Germline values: CDR1 SNHLY, CDR2 FYNNEI. The CDR3 is 16 residues long. V was clipped by 10 bases and J by 6 bases, with 25 bases between them. The CDR3, as DNA: TGTGCCACCTCGAGGGAGGCGGGGGCGGATAGTCAGCCCCAGCATTTT. Translated, it gives CATSREAGADSQPQHF.

This clone has more than one count but fewer than ten. The genes are TRBV5-1 and TRBJ2-7; D possibly corresponds to TRBD1 (5 bases). From germline, CDR1 is SGHRS and CDR2 YFSETQ. Between the trimmed V and J ends, which lost 3 bases and 3 bases, there was a span of 10 bases. This CDR3 region has 13 residues. This CDR3 is CASSSRGSYEQYF. CDR3 coding DNA: TGCGCCAGCAGCTCAAGGGGTAGCTACGAGCAGTACTTC.

This rearrangement joins TRBV19 to TRBJ2-5; D is possibly TRBD1 (6 bases). The CDR3 runs to 16 residues. The ends were cut back, 4 bases at V and 2 bases at J, with 17 bases in the middle. The germline gives CDR1 LNHDA, CDR2 SQIVND (reference sequence). The CDR3 loop is CASSTEDSRVQETQYF. The CDR3 nucleotides read TGTGCCAGTAGTACTGAGGACAGTAGGGTACAAGAGACCCAGTACTTC.

The rearrangement links TRBV30 to TRBJ2-1; 7 nucleotides match TRBD2. With 2 bases clipped from V and 13 bases from J, the junction kept 11 bases outside the gene matches. The CDR3 has 13 residues. Germline assignment: CDR1 GTSNPN and CDR2 SVGIG (reference sequence). In DNA, the CDR3 is TGTGCCTGGAGTACAGAGCCTGGACTAGACCAGTTCTTC. Protein product: CAWSTEPGLDQFF. Full variable domain (missing parts from reference TRBV30 and TRBJ2-1): SQTIHQWPATLVQPVGSPLSLECTVEGTSNPNLYWYRQAAGRGLQLLFYSVGIGQISSEVPQNLSASRPQDRQFILSSKKLLLSDSGFYLCAWSTEPGLDQFFGPGTRLTVL.

The chain links TRBV15 to TRBJ2-1; D uncertain. Germline values: CDR1 LNHNV, CDR2 YYDKDF (reference sequence). The CDR3 covers 13 residues. V shed 0 bases and J shed 4 bases, with 4 bases lying between them. The CDR3 reads CATSRDGYNEQFF. The CDR3 DNA reads TGTGCCACCAGCAGAGACGGGTACAATGAGCAGTTCTTC.

This clone was seen a few times. The rearrangement links TRBV7-2 to TRBJ2-2; D possibly corresponds to TRBD2 (5 bases). This CDR3 has 12 residues. V was pared by 5 bases and J by 9 bases, with 10 bases between. Germline V CDR1 and CDR2: SGHTA, FQGNSA. CDR3 sequence reads: CASSPWERELFF. The DNA of the CDR3 is TGTGCCAGCAGCCCGTGGGAGCGGGAGCTGTTTTTT. Full variable domain (remainder filled in from reference TRBV7-2 and TRBJ2-2): GAGVSQSPSNKVTEKGKDVELRCDPISGHTALYWYRQSLGQGLEFLIYFQGNSAPDKSGLPSDRFSAERTGGSVSTLTIQRTQQEDSAVYLCASSPWERELFFGEGSRLTVL.

This rearrangement joins TRBV18 to TRBJ2-3; the D gene is possibly TRBD2 (6 bases). CDR3 size: 12 residues. Per the germline V gene, CDR1 is KGHSH and CDR2 is LQKENI. Trimming cost V 4 bases and J 5 bases, with 7 bases left between them. CDR3 bases: TGTGCCAGCTCACTGGGAGGAGATACGCAGTATTTT. This sequence encodes CASSLGGDTQYF. Based on the CDR3 plus reference TRBV18 and TRBJ2-3, the full variable domain is NAGVMQNPRHLVRRRGQEARLRCSPMKGHSHVYWYRQLPEEGLKFMVYLQKENIIDESGMPKERFSAEFPKEGPSILRIQQVVRGDSAAYFCASSLGGDTQYFGPGTRLTVL.